The 21 T cell receptor beta chains reported below all come from one sample, sequenced in a study of blood T cell repertoires in COVID-19 (dated by TCRdb to between 2020 and 2021). Receptor amplification or capture employed the immunoSEQ multiplex PCR assay. TCRdb re-hosts the immuneACCESS table, in-frame sequences only. Its copies lack some clones; in the studies checked, an unresolved V gene accounts for under half of them, and the cause for the rest is not known. The table for this sample lists approximately 77,000 clones; roughly 90% of them were counted only once. The ten largest clones take up 1.5% to 2% of the sample. What was sequenced was peripheral blood. The receptors were sampled from a man aged 30 to 39 with acute or convalescent COVID-19.

The chain joins TRBV29-1 to TRBJ1-1; no reliable D call. CDR1 is SQVTM and CDR2 is ANQGSEA in the germline V gene. The length of the CDR3 is 14 residues. V was cut by 3 bases and J by 0 bases, with 11 bases left in between. In nucleotides, the CDR3 is TGCAGCGTTGATCGTCTAGAGTTGAACACTGAAGCTTTCTTT. Protein product: CSVDRLELNTEAFF.

This clone appeared a few times. The chain has TRBV29-1 and TRBJ2-7; D call uncertain. This CDR3 comprises 13 residues. CDR1 and CDR2 (germline): SQVTM, ANQGSEA. V gave up 2 bases and J gave up 4 bases, with 12 bases separating them. CDR3 amino acids: CSVELGSSYEQYF. DNA of the CDR3: TGCAGCGTTGAATTGGGCAGTTCTTACGAGCAGTACTTC.

The chain joins TRBV28 to TRBJ1-1; TRBD1 matches 9 bases. Germline assignment: CDR1 MDHEN and CDR2 SYDVKM. The trim removed 4 bases at V and 6 bases at J, leaving 18 bases unmatched. This CDR3 has 18 residues. CDR3 coding DNA: TGTGCCAGCAGTTCCCTTGCCGGGACAGGGAGTTTCATCTCTGAAGCTTTCTTT. This gives the protein CASSSLAGTGSFISEAFF.

This clone was observed a few times. The chain recombines TRBV2 with TRBJ1-1; tentatively, D is TRBD1 (6 bases). V was cut by 4 bases and J by 1 base, with 13 bases left in between. This CDR3 spans 15 amino acids. CDR1 and CDR2 from the germline V gene are SNHLY and FYNNEI. CDR3 nucleotide sequence: TGTGCCAGCAGTGTTGGGACAACTTGGAACACTGAAGCTTTCTTT. This encodes CASSVGTTWNTEAFF.

The rearrangement links TRBV11-2 to TRBJ1-3, with D possibly TRBD1 on 5 matching bases. The CDR3 is made up of 15 amino acids. The germline gives CDR1 SGHAT, CDR2 FQNNGV. Trimming stripped 3 bases from V and 0 bases from J, with 9 bases between. As DNA, the CDR3 is TGTGCCAGCAGCTTCGACAGATACTCTGGAAACACCATATATTTT. Its translation is CASSFDRYSGNTIYF.

This clone showed up just a few times. This chain uses TRBV28 with TRBJ2-2; D remains ambiguous. CDR3 length equals 16 residues. V lost 2 bases and J 0 bases, leaving 10 bases between the germline ends. Germline CDR1 reads MDHEN; CDR2 reads SYDVKM. For the CDR3, the DNA is TGTGCCAGCAGTTTAATATCGGTATCGAACACCGGGGAGCTGTTTTTT. Its translation: CASSLISVSNTGELFF. Looking up the rest from reference TRBV28 and TRBJ2-2 gives the full variable domain: DVKVTQSSRYLVKRTGEKVFLECVQDMDHENMFWYRQDPGLGLRLIYFSYDVKMKEKGDIPEGYSVSREKKERFSLILESASTNQTSMYLCASSLISVSNTGELFFGEGSRLTVL.

CDR3 sequence: CASSYSLAGRADTYEQYF. The DNA for the CDR3 is TGTGCCAGCAGTTACTCTCTAGCGGGAAGAGCCGACACCTACGAGCAGTACTTC. The chain combines TRBV6-2 or TRBV6-3 with TRBJ2-7; 9 bases are a match to TRBD2. The germline V gene encodes CDR1 MNHEY and CDR2 SVGEGT. Trimming cost V 0 bases and J 2 bases; bases outside gene matches: 11. The CDR3 runs 18 residues.

In nucleotides, the CDR3 is TGTGCCAGCAGCAATAGGGGACATACCGGGGAGCTGTTTTTT. Protein sequence: CASSNRGHTGELFF. The J gene is TRBJ2-2, the V gene TRBV7-6; possible D gene TRBD1, 6 bases. The CDR3 has 14 residues. Trimming shortened V by 5 bases and J by 5 bases, and 12 bases separated the two germline ends. Germline loops: CDR1 SGHVS, CDR2 FNYEAQ.

This rearrangement joins TRBV30 to TRBJ2-2, with 7 nucleotides matching TRBD1. Germline CDR1 is GTSNPN and CDR2 is SVGIG (reference sequence). Trimming cost V 8 bases and J 4 bases; bases outside gene matches: 7. The CDR3 has 13 residues. Written as DNA, the CDR3 is TGTGCCCGAACAGGGGCCCCCACCGGGGAGCTGTTTTTT. Encoded protein: CARTGAPTGELFF.

The chain couples TRBV9 to TRBJ2-2, with 9 bases matching TRBD1. V trimming: 0 bases; J trimming: 5 bases; junction bases outside the gene matches: 2. The CDR3 contains 15 residues. Germline CDR1 is SGDLS and CDR2 is YYNGEE. In nucleotides, the CDR3 is TGTGCCAGCAGCGTAGGCGGACAGGGGACCGGGGAGCTGTTTTTT. It translates to CASSVGGQGTGELFF.

The chain combines TRBV2 with TRBJ1-3; D is undetermined. Trimming shortened V by 4 bases and J by 4 bases, and 14 bases separated the two germline ends. The CDR3 spans 15 residues. The germline V gene has CDR1 SNHLY and CDR2 FYNNEI. The CDR3 loop is CASSGNPRSGNTIYF. For the CDR3, the DNA is TGTGCCAGCAGTGGTAATCCCAGGTCGGGAAACACCATATATTTT.

V and J are TRBV19 and TRBJ1-6; 7 nucleotides align to TRBD1. CDR1 is LNHDA, CDR2 SQIVND, per germline (reference sequence). The CDR3 extends over 13 amino acids. J was trimmed by 9 bases and V by 3 bases; bases with no gene match: 2. In nucleotides, the CDR3 is TGTGCCAGTAGTATCCGGGACAGTTCACCCCTCCACTTT. This translates into CASSIRDSSPLHF.

V gene TRBV7-9 combines with J gene TRBJ1-4; 7 bases fit TRBD1. V trimming: 0 bases; J trimming: 5 bases; junction bases outside the gene matches: 3. The CDR3 loop spans 15 amino acids. Germline assignment: CDR1 SEHNR and CDR2 FQNEAQ (reference sequence). In DNA, the CDR3 is TGTGCCAGCAGCTTAGCGACAGGGTCGAATGAAAAACTGTTTTTT. This codes for CASSLATGSNEKLFF.

The V gene is TRBV30, the J gene TRBJ1-6; D not certain. Germline V gene data show CDR1 as GTSNPN and CDR2 as SVGIG (reference sequence). The V end lost 3 bases, the J end lost 10 bases, and 16 bases lay between the germline ends. This CDR3 region has 14 residues. The CDR3 spells CAWSMSGIESPLHF. The CDR3 DNA reads as TGTGCCTGGAGCATGTCGGGGATTGAGTCACCCCTCCACTTT.

The chain links TRBV5-1 to TRBJ2-3, with 7 bases lining up with TRBD1. The CDR3 has 16 amino acids. V trimming: 5 bases; J trimming: 2 bases; junction bases outside the gene matches: 11. Germline V gene lookup returns CDR1 SGHRS and CDR2 YFSETQ. The CDR3 sequence is CASRAPGQLFTDTQYF. In nucleotides, the CDR3 is TGCGCCAGCAGAGCCCCGGGACAGCTATTCACAGATACGCAGTATTTT.

The rearrangement links TRBV12-5 to TRBJ2-5; 7 bases line up with TRBD1. The trim removed 1 base at V and 2 bases at J, leaving 1 base unmatched. The CDR3 extends over 14 amino acids. The germline CDR1 and CDR2 sequences are LGHNT and FRNRAP. Written as DNA, the CDR3 is TGTGCTAGTGGTTTGGGGGACAGACAAGAGACCCAGTACTTC. Translation gives CASGLGDRQETQYF.

The V gene is TRBV3-1 (or the pseudogene TRBV3-2), the J gene TRBJ1-6; D is ambiguous. V was shortened by 1 base and J by 6 bases, with 13 bases between the two germline ends. Germline lookup yields CDR1 LGHDT and CDR2 YNNKEL (reference sequence). The CDR3 sequence is 16 residues long. CDR3 nucleotides: TGTGCCAGCAGCCAAGGCACTACGGGGTTTAATTCACCCCTCCACTTT. Amino acid sequence: CASSQGTTGFNSPLHF.

V is TRBV18 and J is TRBJ1-1, with D possibly TRBD1 on 5 matching bases. V dropped 2 bases and J dropped 7 bases, with 11 bases sitting between them. The length of the CDR3 is 13 residues. In germline, CDR1 is KGHSH, CDR2 LQKENI. CDR3 DNA: TGTGCCAGCTCACCAAGTCAGGGACTTGAAGCTTTCTTT. As protein: CASSPSQGLEAFF.

This chain connects TRBV6-5 to TRBJ2-3; 8 positions match TRBD2. The length of the CDR3 is 16 residues. V dropped 1 base and J dropped 2; count of bases not matched to a gene: 5. Germline CDR1 reads MNHEY; CDR2 reads SVGAGI. The CDR3 region is CASSYYSGKATDTQYF. CDR3 coding DNA: TGTGCCAGCAGTTACTATAGCGGGAAAGCCACAGATACGCAGTATTTT.

The V gene is TRBV5-1, the J gene TRBJ1-1; no firm D call. Germline V gives CDR1 SGHRS, CDR2 YFSETQ. Trimming removed 0 bases at V and 6 bases at J, with 18 bases between. The CDR3 runs 16 residues. The CDR3 sequence: CASSLVSVQDYAEAFF. CDR3 nucleotides: TGCGCCAGCAGCTTGGTGTCGGTCCAGGACTACGCTGAAGCTTTCTTT.

The rearrangement uses TRBV27 and TRBJ2-7; D is unclear. CDR3 size: 14 residues. CDR1 is MNHEY, CDR2 SMNVEV, per germline (reference sequence). Trimming removed 3 bases from V and 2 bases from J, with 11 bases in between. CDR3 sequence (DNA): TGTGCCAGCAGTTTCTCAGATCTGACCTACGAGCAGTACTTC. Translating it yields CASSFSDLTYEQYF.